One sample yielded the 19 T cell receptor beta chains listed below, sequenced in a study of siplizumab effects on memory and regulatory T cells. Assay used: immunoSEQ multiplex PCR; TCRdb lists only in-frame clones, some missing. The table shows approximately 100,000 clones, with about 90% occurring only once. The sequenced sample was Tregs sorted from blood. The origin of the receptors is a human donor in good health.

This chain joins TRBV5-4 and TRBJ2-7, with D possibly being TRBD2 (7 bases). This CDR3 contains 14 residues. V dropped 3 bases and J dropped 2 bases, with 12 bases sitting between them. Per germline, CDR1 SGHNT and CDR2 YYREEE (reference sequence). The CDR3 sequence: CASSSGGRPYEQYF. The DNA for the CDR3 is TGTGCCAGCAGCTCCGGGGGGCGTCCCTACGAGCAGTACTTC. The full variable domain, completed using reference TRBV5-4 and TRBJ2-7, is ETGVTQSPTHLIKTRGQQVTLRCSSQSGHNTVSWYQQALGQGPQFIFQYYREEENGRGNFPPRFSGLQFPNYSSELNVNALELDDSALYLCASSSGGRPYEQYFGPGTRLTVT.

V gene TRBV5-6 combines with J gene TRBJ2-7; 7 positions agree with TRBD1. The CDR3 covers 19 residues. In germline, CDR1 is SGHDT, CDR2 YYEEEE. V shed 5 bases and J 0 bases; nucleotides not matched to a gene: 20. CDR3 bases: TGTGCCAGCAGACCGTACAGGGGTCAAATCTTGCAATACTCCTACGAGCAGTACTTC. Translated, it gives CASRPYRGQILQYSYEQYF.

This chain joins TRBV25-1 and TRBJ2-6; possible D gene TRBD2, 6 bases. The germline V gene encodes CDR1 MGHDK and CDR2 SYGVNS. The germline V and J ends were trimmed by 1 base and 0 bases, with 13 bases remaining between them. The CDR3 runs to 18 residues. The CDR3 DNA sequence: TGTGCCAGCAGTGAATCTTGGCGGGGAAGCTCTGGGGCCAACGTCCTGACTTTC. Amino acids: CASSESWRGSSGANVLTF.

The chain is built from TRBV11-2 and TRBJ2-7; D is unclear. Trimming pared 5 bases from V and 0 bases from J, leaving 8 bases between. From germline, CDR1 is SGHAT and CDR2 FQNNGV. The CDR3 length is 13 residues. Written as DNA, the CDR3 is TGTGCCAGCAGCCCGTTGACCTCCTACGAGCAGTACTTC. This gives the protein CASSPLTSYEQYF.

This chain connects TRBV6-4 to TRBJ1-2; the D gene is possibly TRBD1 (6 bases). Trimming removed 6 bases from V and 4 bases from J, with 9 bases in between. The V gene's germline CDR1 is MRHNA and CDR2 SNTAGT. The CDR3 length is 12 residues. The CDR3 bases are TGTGCCAGCAGAGGACAGACCTATGGCTACACCTTC. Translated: CASRGQTYGYTF.

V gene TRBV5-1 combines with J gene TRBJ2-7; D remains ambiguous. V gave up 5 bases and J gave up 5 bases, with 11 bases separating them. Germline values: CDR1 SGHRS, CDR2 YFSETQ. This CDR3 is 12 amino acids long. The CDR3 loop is CASRGIGDEQYF. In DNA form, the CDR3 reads TGCGCCAGCAGAGGAATTGGGGACGAGCAGTACTTC.

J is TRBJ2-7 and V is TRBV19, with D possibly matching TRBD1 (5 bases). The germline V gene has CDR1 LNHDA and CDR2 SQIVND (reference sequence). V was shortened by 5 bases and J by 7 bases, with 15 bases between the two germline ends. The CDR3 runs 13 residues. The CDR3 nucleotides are TGTGCCAGTAGTTCGCAGCACTCAGGGGAGCAGTACTTC. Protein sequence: CASSSQHSGEQYF.

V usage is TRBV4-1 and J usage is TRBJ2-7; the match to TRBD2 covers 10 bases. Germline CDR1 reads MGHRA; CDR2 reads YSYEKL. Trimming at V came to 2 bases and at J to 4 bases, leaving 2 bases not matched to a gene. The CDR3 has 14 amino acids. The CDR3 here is CASSQPGLAYEQYF. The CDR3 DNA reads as TGCGCCAGCAGCCAACCGGGACTAGCGTACGAGCAGTACTTC.

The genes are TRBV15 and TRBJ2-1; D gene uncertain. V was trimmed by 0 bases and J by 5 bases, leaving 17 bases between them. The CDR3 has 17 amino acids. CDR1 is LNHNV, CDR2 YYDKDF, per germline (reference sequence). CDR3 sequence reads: CATSRDTGRGWDNEQFF. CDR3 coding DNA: TGTGCCACCAGCAGAGATACCGGGCGCGGATGGGACAATGAGCAGTTCTTC.

CDR3 nucleotide sequence: TGTGCCAGCAGAATCGAAGGGGCTTTATATAATTCACCCCTCCACTTT. Its protein is CASRIEGALYNSPLHF. The chain recombines TRBV27 with TRBJ1-6, with a possible D match to TRBD1 (5 bases). The CDR3 covers 16 residues. The ends were cut back, 6 bases at V and 4 bases at J, with 16 bases in the middle. Germline V gene sequence: CDR1 MNHEY, CDR2 SMNVEV (reference sequence).

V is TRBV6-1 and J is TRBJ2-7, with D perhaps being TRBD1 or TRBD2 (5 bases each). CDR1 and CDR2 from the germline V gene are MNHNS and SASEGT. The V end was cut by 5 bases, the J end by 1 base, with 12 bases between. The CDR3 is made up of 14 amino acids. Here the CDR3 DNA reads TGTGCCAGCAGTAGGGCAGAGGGGTCCTACGAGCAGTACTTC. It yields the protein CASSRAEGSYEQYF.

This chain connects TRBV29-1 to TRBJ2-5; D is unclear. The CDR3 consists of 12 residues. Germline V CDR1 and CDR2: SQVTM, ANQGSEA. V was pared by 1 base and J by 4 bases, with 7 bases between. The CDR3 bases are TGCAGCGTTGAAGTTTTGGTAGAGACCCAGTACTTC. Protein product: CSVEVLVETQYF.

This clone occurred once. The CDR3 here is CASSPANSYEQYF. The CDR3 nucleotides are TGTGCCAGCAGCCCCGCCAACTCCTACGAGCAGTACTTC. The J gene is TRBJ2-7, the V gene TRBV7-2; no definite D call. V shed 5 bases and J shed 0 bases, with 8 bases lying between them. The CDR3 loop spans 13 amino acids. CDR1 is SGHTA and CDR2 is FQGNSA in the germline V gene.

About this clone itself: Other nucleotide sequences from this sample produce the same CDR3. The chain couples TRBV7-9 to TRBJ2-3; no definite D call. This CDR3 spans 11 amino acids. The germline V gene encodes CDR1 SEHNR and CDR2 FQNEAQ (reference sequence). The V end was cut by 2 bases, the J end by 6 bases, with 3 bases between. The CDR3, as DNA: TGTGCCAGCAGCTTAACCGATACGCAGTATTTT. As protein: CASSLTDTQYF.

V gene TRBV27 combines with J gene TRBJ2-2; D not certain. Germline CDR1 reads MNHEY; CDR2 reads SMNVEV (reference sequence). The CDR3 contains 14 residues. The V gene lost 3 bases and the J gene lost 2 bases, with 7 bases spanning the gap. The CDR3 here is CASSLSDNTGELFF. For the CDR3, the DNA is TGTGCCAGCAGTTTGTCGGACAACACCGGGGAGCTGTTTTTT.

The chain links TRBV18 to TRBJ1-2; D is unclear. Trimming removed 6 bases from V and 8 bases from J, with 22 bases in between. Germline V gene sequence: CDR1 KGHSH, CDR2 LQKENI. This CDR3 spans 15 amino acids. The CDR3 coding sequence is TGTGCCAGCTCCCCAGTTGGGGATAATGTTTCAGGCTACACCTTC. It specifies CASSPVGDNVSGYTF.

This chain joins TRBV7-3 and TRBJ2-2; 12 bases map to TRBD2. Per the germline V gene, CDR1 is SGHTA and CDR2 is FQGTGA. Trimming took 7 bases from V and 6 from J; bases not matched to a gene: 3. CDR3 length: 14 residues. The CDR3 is CASKTSGGAGELFF. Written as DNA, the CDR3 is TGTGCCAGCAAGACTAGCGGGGGTGCCGGGGAGCTGTTTTTT. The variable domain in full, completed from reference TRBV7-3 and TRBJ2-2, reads GAGVSQTPSNKVTEKGKYVELRCDPISGHTALYWYRQSLGQGPEFLIYFQGTGAADDSGLPNDRFFAVRPEGSVSTLKIQRTERGDSAVYLCASKTSGGAGELFFGEGSRLTVL.

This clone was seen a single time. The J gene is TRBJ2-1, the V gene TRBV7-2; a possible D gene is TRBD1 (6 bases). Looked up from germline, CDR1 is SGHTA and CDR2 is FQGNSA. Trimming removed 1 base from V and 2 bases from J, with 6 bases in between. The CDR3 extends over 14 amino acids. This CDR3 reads CASSLGTAYNEQFF. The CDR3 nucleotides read TGTGCCAGCAGCTTAGGGACAGCCTACAATGAGCAGTTCTTC.

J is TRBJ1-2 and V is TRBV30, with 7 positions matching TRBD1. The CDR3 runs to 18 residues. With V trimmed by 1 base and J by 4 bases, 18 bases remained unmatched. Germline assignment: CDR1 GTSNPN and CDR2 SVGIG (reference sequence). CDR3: CAWSAPGSTGQQGYGYTF. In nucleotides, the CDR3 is TGTGCCTGGAGTGCCCCGGGATCGACAGGGCAGCAGGGCTATGGCTACACCTTC.